This TCR beta chain was retrieved from a study of T-cell reconstitution after alpha-beta-depleted transplantation in children (dated by TCRdb to 2015 to 2016). About the study as a whole: Using TCR repertoire profiling, the study quantitatively followed how T-cell immune reconstitution unfolded in children after TCRalphabeta/CD19-depleted allogeneic hematopoietic cell transplantation. General conclusions and limits of the study: The frequencies of hyperexpanded clones fell over the following months, and after one year, T-cell counts and TCRbeta diversity were mostly attributed to newly produced T cells. In some patients, high TCRbeta diversity at day 60 was attributed to recipient T cells and intrathymic progenitors that had survived conditioning. The apparently early alphabetaT-cell count recovery about two months after transplant was reportedly dependent on only several hundred rapidly expanded clones derived from non-depleted graft cells.

The CDR3 runs 13 amino acids, cysteine and phenylalanine included. Just the 39-base CDR3 DNA is kept, in frame starting at base 1. Relative to germline, V is 0 bases shorter and J is 9 bases shorter, with 12 bases between their ends. CDR1 and CDR2 are drawn from the germline V gene (reference sequence): DFQATT, SNEGSKA. This sample's treatment or condition label indicates: allogeneic hematopoietic cell transplantation with graft depleted of TCRalphabeta T cells and CD19 B cells. Transplant recipients were children who received TCRalphabeta/CD19-depleted allogeneic hematopoietic cell grafts. This clonotype was seen repeatedly, ten times or more. Its recognized antigen is unknown. Per-base quality was not reported, and no clone a single base away is much larger than it. The library came from PCR. Sequenced using an Illumina HiSeq 2500. TCR library preparation used molecular barcoding, with unique molecular identifiers applied to normalize quantification of the TCRbeta repertoire. The public reads were quality trimmed at Q25 with fastp and then assembled into clones with MiXCR by TCRdb, keeping productive beta chains. One record per CDR3 amino acid sequence lists the most common genes and DNA. The sample has hundreds of thousands of distinct CDR3 sequences on record, around 13% of them singletons. The ten largest clonotypes hold 0.75% to 0.85% of the sample.

The sequence was obtained from a girl aged 2-9 years with congenital amegakaryocytic thrombocytopenia, due to receive a stem cell transplant. This chain joins TRBV20-1 to TRBJ2-1, with the identity of the D gene unclear. Sequenced material: PBMCs, taken before TCRalphabeta/CD19-depleted stem cell transplant. The CDR3 has the sequence CSARDSRVVEQFF. Read as DNA, the sequence is TGCAGTGCTAGAGACTCGCGAGTTGTTGAGCAGTTCTTC.